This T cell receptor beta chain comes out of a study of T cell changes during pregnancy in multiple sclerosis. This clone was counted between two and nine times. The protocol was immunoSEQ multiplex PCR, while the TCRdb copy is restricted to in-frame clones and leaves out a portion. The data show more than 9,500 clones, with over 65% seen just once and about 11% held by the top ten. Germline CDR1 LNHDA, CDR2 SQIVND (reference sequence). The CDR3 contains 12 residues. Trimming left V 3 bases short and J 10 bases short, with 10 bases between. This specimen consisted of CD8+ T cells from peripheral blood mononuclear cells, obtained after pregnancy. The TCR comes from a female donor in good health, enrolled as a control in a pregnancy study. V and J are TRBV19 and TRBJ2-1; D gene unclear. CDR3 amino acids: CASSMASAEQFF. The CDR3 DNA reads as TGTGCCAGTAGTATGGCCTCAGCGGAGCAGTTCTTC.